Listed below are T cell receptor beta chains from one sample, sequenced in a study of response to subunit inactivated influenza vaccine. TCRdb analysed the RT-PCR reads with MiXCR anew, one entry per CDR3 protein. The sample consists of 500,000 to 550,000 distinct CDR3 sequences, 6.5% to 8% of them appearing once. This specimen was PBMCs from blood, taken around 25 months after vaccination. These receptors came from a man between 50 and 69 years old who received an inactivated influenza vaccine. The CDR3 runs from the conserved cysteine through the conserved F or W. The D gene is left open where the match is weak. Only part of the rows carry a size: once, few, many, or a class if the clone is expanded.

cdr3_nt,cdr3_aa,j_call,d_call,clone_size,v_call
TGTGCCATCAGCGGGTCGGGGGACCAAGAGACCCAGTACTTC,CAISGSGDQETQYF,TRBJ2-5,NA,NA,TRBV10-3
TGTGCCAGTGGACAGGGTGGAGTTGGCAATCAGCCCCAGCATTTT,CASGQGGVGNQPQHF,TRBJ1-5,TRBD1,few,TRBV6-1
TGTGCCAGCTCTGGACAGGGTGTCACTGAAGCTTTCTTT,CASSGQGVTEAFF,TRBJ1-1,TRBD1,many,TRBV19
TGTGCCAGCAGCTTCGCGGGGTCAACTGGAAACACCATATATTTT,CASSFAGSTGNTIYF,TRBJ1-3,NA,many,TRBV7-2
TGTGCCAGCAGTTTCCCCCCCACGGCCAGGGGGCAACACACCGGGGAGCTGTTTTTT,CASSFPPTARGQHTGELFF,TRBJ2-2,TRBD1,few,TRBV12-3/TRBV12-4
TGCGCCAGCAGCCACGCCGCTTCACCCCTCCACTTT,CASSHAASPLHF,TRBJ1-6,NA,few,TRBV4-1
TGTGCCAGCAAACCTAACGGAGACAATGAGCAGTTCTTC,CASKPNGDNEQFF,TRBJ2-1,NA,many,TRBV27
TGTGCCAGTAGTATTTCTCATCAGCCCCAGCATTTT,CASSISHQPQHF,TRBJ1-5,NA,few,TRBV19
TGTGCCAGTAGTACTTTGGCAGGATGGAACACTGAAGCTTTCTTT,CASSTLAGWNTEAFF,TRBJ1-1,NA,few,TRBV19
TGCAGTGCCCCGGACAGGGGGATTGGCTACACCTTC,CSAPDRGIGYTF,TRBJ1-2,TRBD1,NA,TRBV20-1
TGTGCCAGCAGCTTGGGGGATGGGAGCTCCTACAATGAGCAGTTCTTC,CASSLGDGSSYNEQFF,TRBJ2-1,NA,NA,TRBV11-3
TGTGCCAGCAGTTACTCGGGACAGATAAATGAAAAACTGTTTTTT,CASSYSGQINEKLFF,TRBJ1-4,TRBD1,few,TRBV6-5
TGTGCCAGCAGCTTGGTCGGGGTTGGGCAAGAGACCCAGTACTTC,CASSLVGVGQETQYF,TRBJ2-5,NA,many,TRBV5-6
TGTGCCAGCAGACCCACGGGTGCCAAAAACATTCAGTACTTC,CASRPTGAKNIQYF,TRBJ2-4,NA,many,TRBV28
TGTGCCAGTAGTATATTGGGACAGCATAGCAATCAGCCCCAGCATTTT,CASSILGQHSNQPQHF,TRBJ1-5,TRBD1,NA,TRBV19
TGTGCCAGCACGCCGGGACTAGCCGACACCGGGGAGCTGTTTTTT,CASTPGLADTGELFF,TRBJ2-2,TRBD2,few,TRBV11-2
TGTGCCAGCAGTTTAAGGCTCCCATACGAGCAGTACTTC,CASSLRLPYEQYF,TRBJ2-7,NA,NA,TRBV27
TGCGCCAGCAGCTTGGCGACAGGGGGCCCAGATACGCAGTATTTT,CASSLATGGPDTQYF,TRBJ2-3,TRBD1,few,TRBV5-1
TGTGCCAGCAGTCCGGGACAGCACTATGGCTACACCTTC,CASSPGQHYGYTF,TRBJ1-2,TRBD1,NA,TRBV6-2/TRBV6-3
TGTGCCACCAGCAGAGACAGAAGGATGAACACTGAAGCTTTCTTT,CATSRDRRMNTEAFF,TRBJ1-1,NA,NA,TRBV15
TGTGCCAGCAGTTACAACAGGGGGCCCGGTGAAGCTTTCTTT,CASSYNRGPGEAFF,TRBJ1-1,TRBD1,many,TRBV6-5
TGTGCCATCAGTGCCCTTTCCTACGAGCAGTACTTC,CAISALSYEQYF,TRBJ2-7,NA,many,TRBV10-3
TGTGCCAGCAGCGGCCAAGGGGGCAGCGCTGAAGCTTTCTTT,CASSGQGGSAEAFF,TRBJ1-1,TRBD1,many,TRBV11-3
TGCGCCAGCAGCCTAACCGACAGGGCGGGCACTGAAGCTTTCTTT,CASSLTDRAGTEAFF,TRBJ1-1,TRBD1,few,TRBV5-1
TGTGCCAGCAGTGAAACCAGCGTAGGGTTTAATGGCTACACCTTC,CASSETSVGFNGYTF,TRBJ1-2,NA,many,TRBV6-1
TGTGCCAGCGATAGAGTAGCGGGTTCCTCCTACGAGCAGTACTTC,CASDRVAGSSYEQYF,TRBJ2-7,TRBD2,few,TRBV6-2/TRBV6-3
TGTGCCAGCGGGACGGAGAGCAATCAGCCCCAGCATTTT,CASGTESNQPQHF,TRBJ1-5,NA,many,TRBV6-1
TGTGCCAGCAGTCGGCCGGGACTAGAAGCCAATGAGCAGTTCTTC,CASSRPGLEANEQFF,TRBJ2-1,TRBD2,NA,TRBV12-3/TRBV12-4
TGTGCCAGCAGCCAGGCGACTAGCGGGGGGGCCATGTATGAGCAGTTCTTC,CASSQATSGGAMYEQFF,TRBJ2-1,TRBD2,few,TRBV4-2
TGTGCCAGCAAGATACGGCAGGGGGCTGCCGAGCAGTACTTC,CASKIRQGAAEQYF,TRBJ2-7,TRBD1,many,TRBV12-3/TRBV12-4
TGTGCCAGCAGTGAAGGGGTTGGCACCATATATTTT,CASSEGVGTIYF,TRBJ1-3,NA,few,TRBV2
TGTGCCAGCAGCTTTCGCGGGGAGGGGGAGACCCAGTACTTC,CASSFRGEGETQYF,TRBJ2-5,TRBD2,medium-sized,TRBV13
TGCGCCAGCAGCTCACTAGCGGGGCACAATGAGCAGTTCTTC,CASSSLAGHNEQFF,TRBJ2-1,TRBD2,few,TRBV5-1
TGTGCCAGCAGCTTGGGACTACCACAATGGGGCAAAAACATTCAGTACTTC,CASSLGLPQWGKNIQYF,TRBJ2-4,TRBD2,few,TRBV7-8
TGCAGCGGGGGGGCTAACACTGAAGCTTTCTTT,CSGGANTEAFF,TRBJ1-1,NA,many,TRBV29-1
TGCGCCAGCTCCCCCTTTACCTCTGGGGCCAACGTCCTGACTTTC,CASSPFTSGANVLTF,TRBJ2-6,NA,NA,TRBV5-1
TGTGCCAGCAGCCAAGATCCGAGCGGGGGGCGTGTGACCCAGTACTTC,CASSQDPSGGRVTQYF,TRBJ2-5,TRBD2,few,TRBV3-1
TGTGCCAGCAGTTACTCGACAGGGGCCTATGGCTACACCTTC,CASSYSTGAYGYTF,TRBJ1-2,TRBD1,few,TRBV6-2/TRBV6-3
TGTGCCAGCAGTAACGGGCAGAACTATGGCTACACCTTC,CASSNGQNYGYTF,TRBJ1-2,NA,few,TRBV2
TGCAGCGTCCTGACGCGGAGCTCCTACAATGAGCAGTTCTTC,CSVLTRSSYNEQFF,TRBJ2-1,NA,few,TRBV29-1
TGTGCCAGCAGCTTCCGGGACAGGGGAGGCGACGAGCAGTACTTC,CASSFRDRGGDEQYF,TRBJ2-7,TRBD1,few,TRBV7-9
TGTGCCAGCAGCGCTATCGGGACTAGCGGGAGAGACAATGATCAGTTCTTC,CASSAIGTSGRDNDQFF,TRBJ2-1,TRBD2,NA,TRBV7-3